This TCR beta chain was recovered during a study of T-cell reconstitution after alpha-beta-depleted transplantation in children. This clonotype was observed a single time. This CDR3 comprises 15 residues. Losses at the gene ends were 6 bases for V and 2 bases for J; bases not matched to a gene: 7. The germline V gene has CDR1 SEHNR and CDR2 FQNEAQ (reference sequence). As it was prepared, the TCRbeta library received unique molecular identifiers. Using its own MiXCR run on the PCR reads, TCRdb lists one record per CDR3 protein. The table records approximately 510,000 distinct CDR3 sequences, approximately 20% of them present only once.

The sample consisted of PBMCs from the stem cell graft donor, taken from the stem cell graft. The chain recombines TRBV7-9 with TRBJ2-3, with TRBD2 identical over 8 bases. The clonotype was recovered from a human donor who donated a stem cell graft to a child with acute lymphoblastic leukemia. The CDR3, as DNA: TGTGCCAGCAGAAGGGGACTAGTTACCACAGATACGCAGTATTTT. It encodes CASRRGLVTTDTQYF.